This entry lists 12 T cell receptor beta chains sequenced from one sample in a study of spatial heterogeneity in lung cancer. Study-level points and caveats: The study found that expanded intratumoral alpha and beta TCR counts tracked tumor mutation counts.

The time point here: sample taken at primary tumor resection. Their antigens are not known. TCRdb used MiXCR to reprocess the 5' RACE reads, holding one entry per CDR3 protein. The table records about 1,300 distinct CDR3 sequences, around 16% of them present only once. Sequenced here: lung tumor tissue, sampled at surgery. The receptors here all came from a male donor with early-stage non-small cell lung cancer.

In this sample, this clonotype turned up a few times. This beta chain is a stray sequence in a library constructed for alpha chains; its clone size is not meaningful. The chain uses TRBV7-6 and TRBJ2-1, with 10 bases lining up with TRBD2. CDR3 length: 16 amino acids. Trimming at V came to 2 bases and at J to 2 bases, leaving 3 bases not matched to a gene. Per the germline V gene, CDR1 is SGHVS and CDR2 is FNYEAQ. The CDR3 coding sequence is TGTGCCAGCAGCTTAAGTAGCGGGGGGCCCTACAATGAGCAGTTCTTC. It translates to CASSLSSGGPYNEQFF.

This clonotype is classed as medium-sized (0.01 to 0.1%). Within a library made for alpha chains, this beta chain is off target, and its count is uninformative. The chain employs TRBV19 and TRBJ2-2; D call uncertain. CDR3 length: 14 residues. The V gene's germline CDR1 is LNHDA and CDR2 SQIVND (reference sequence). V lost 2 bases, J lost 4 bases, and 8 bases lay in between. CDR3 region: CASSITRSTGELFF. The DNA of the CDR3 is TGTGCCAGTAGTATAACTCGTTCCACCGGGGAGCTGTTTTTT.

This clonotype is categorized as medium-sized. This beta chain represents an off-target read in a library built for alpha chains; its size is of limited meaning. The chain couples TRBV20-1 to TRBJ2-1; 13 bases fit TRBD2. The V gene's germline CDR1 is DFQATT and CDR2 SNEGSKA (reference sequence). The CDR3 covers 23 residues. V lost 2 bases, J lost 0 bases, and 22 bases stayed unmatched. CDR3 sequence (DNA): TGCAGTGCTAGAAGGGAGTTCGGGACTAGCGGGGCCCCACATCAGAGCTCCTACAATGAGCAGTTCTTC. Translation gives CSARREFGTSGAPHQSSYNEQFF.

By its share, this clonotype is hyperexpanded. Because the library targeted alpha chains, this beta chain is an off-target read whose size means little. V and J are TRBV6-2 or TRBV6-3 and TRBJ2-5; unclear D gene. Trimming took off 4 bases at V and 6 bases at J, with 3 bases between the two ends. CDR1 MNHEY and CDR2 SVGEGT come from the germline V gene. This CDR3 has 10 residues. CDR3 coding DNA: TGTGCCAGCAGTTCTCAGACCCAGTACTTC. Translating gives CASSSQTQYF.

In its sample, this clonotype ranks as medium-sized. This beta chain appears as a stray read in a library generated for alpha chains; its size is not informative. This chain links TRBV2 with TRBJ1-2; 7 bases agree with TRBD1. Germline V CDR1 and CDR2: SNHLY, FYNNEI. CDR3 length: 14 residues. V was clipped by 6 bases and J by 0 bases; unmatched bases: 4. The CDR3 spells CASSNQGANYGYTF. The CDR3 DNA reads TGTGCCAGCAGCAACCAGGGGGCTAACTATGGCTACACCTTC.

This clonotype is categorized as medium-sized. This beta chain lies outside the target of a library built for alpha chains; its clone size means little. This chain connects TRBV12-3 or TRBV12-4 to TRBJ2-7; 7 bases map to TRBD1. The CDR3 consists of 13 residues. The V and J ends lost 6 bases and 4 bases, in that order; junction bases with no gene match: 6. CDR3 residues: CASSWTGAYEQYF. Here the CDR3 DNA reads TGTGCCAGCAGCTGGACAGGCGCTTACGAGCAGTACTTC.

This clonotype is large by share. With the library built for alpha chains, this beta chain is off target and its frequency is not meaningful. The chain is built from TRBV11-1 and TRBJ2-2, with D unresolved. Germline-derived CDR1 and CDR2 are SGHAT and FQDESV (reference sequence). V gave up 7 bases and J gave up 4 bases, with 13 bases separating them. The CDR3 spans 14 residues. DNA for the CDR3: TGTGCCAGCACCCTTTCTTTTGGCACCGGGGAGCTGTTTTTT. Translated, it gives CASTLSFGTGELFF. Drawing the rest from reference TRBV11-1 and TRBJ2-2, the complete variable domain is EAEVAQSPRYKITEKSQAVAFWCDPISGHATLYWYRQILGQGPELLVQFQDESVVDDSQLPKDRFSAERLKGVDSTLKIQPAELGDSAMYLCASTLSFGTGELFFGEGSRLTVL.

This clonotype was observed at least ten times. This beta chain was picked up by a library intended for alpha chains and is off target, so its count carries little meaning. CDR3 in DNA: TGTGCCAGCAGGGCTGACAGGGGGAGTTCACCCCTCCACTTT. Translated: CASRADRGSSPLHF. The rearrangement links TRBV28 to TRBJ1-6, with TRBD1 identical over 9 bases. The CDR3 length is 14 residues. CDR1 and CDR2 (germline): MDHEN, SYDVKM. With 6 bases clipped from V and 9 bases from J, the junction kept 6 bases outside the gene matches.

In its sample, this clonotype is medium-sized (0.01 to 0.1%). This beta chain is an off-target read within a library intended for alpha chains, so its frequency means little. The CDR3 region has the DNA TGTGCCAGCAGCGGGACGAAGGATTCACCCCTCCACTTT. Amino acids: CASSGTKDSPLHF. J is TRBJ1-6 and V is TRBV3-1, with a tentative D call TRBD1 (5 bases). Trimming cost V 5 bases and J 8 bases, with 10 bases left between them. This CDR3 has 13 residues. CDR1 and CDR2 from the germline V gene are LGHDT and YNNKEL (reference sequence).

This clonotype rates as medium-sized (0.01 to 0.1%). The library was built for alpha chains, so this beta chain is an off-target read and its size means little. This chain joins TRBV29-1 and TRBJ2-3; 9 bases are a match to TRBD2. CDR1 is SQVTM and CDR2 is ANQGSEA in the germline V gene. The CDR3 is 15 residues long. The V and J ends lost 5 bases and 2 bases, in that order; junction bases with no gene match: 8. CDR3 nucleotide sequence: TGCAGCGTTTTACTAGCGGGTCAAATCACAGATACGCAGTATTTT. Translated: CSVLLAGQITDTQYF.

Only a few counts were recorded for this clonotype. The size of this beta chain means little, since it is a stray read in a library made for alpha chains. The rearrangement joins TRBV24-1 to TRBJ2-1, with 8 bases aligning to TRBD1. The CDR3 consists of 14 residues. J was trimmed by 7 bases and V by 4 bases; bases with no gene match: 5. Looked up from germline, CDR1 is KGHDR and CDR2 is SFDVKD. The CDR3 spells CATSDIGQGNEQFF. The CDR3 nucleotides are TGTGCCACCAGTGACATCGGACAGGGAAATGAGCAGTTCTTC.

This clonotype was found many times. A read error may account for a junction end that differs from germline. This beta chain represents an off-target read in a library built for alpha chains; its size is of limited meaning. The CDR3: CSVRIAGGTADTQYF. The CDR3 nucleotides are TGCAGTGTTAGAATAGCGGGGGGGACCGCAGATACGCAGTATTTT. The chain uses TRBV20-1 and TRBJ2-3; 11 bases line up with TRBD2. From germline, CDR1 is DFQATT and CDR2 SNEGSKA (reference sequence). CDR3 length: 15 amino acids.